A single sample gave rise to the 6 T cell receptor beta chains below, sequenced in a study of blood T cells in healthy people across ages. PCR was performed a second time for about 7 to 12 cycles using a sample-barcoded 5' primer and a J-beta primer mix. TCRdb recomputed calls from the 5' RACE reads with MiXCR, one row per CDR3 protein. The repertoire includes more than 800,000 distinct CDR3 sequences, around 26% of them detected once, and around 16% sits in the top ten. Sequenced sample: blood. The receptors originated from a woman older than 75 in good health.

This clonotype was counted at least ten times. V and J are TRBV7-9 and TRBJ2-1; the match to TRBD1 covers 7 bases. The CDR3 sequence is 15 residues long. Germline trimming cut 5 bases from V and 9 bases from J; bases unmatched to any gene: 13. The germline gives CDR1 SEHNR, CDR2 FQNEAQ (reference sequence). For the CDR3, the DNA is TGTGCCAGCAGCCACGACAGGGTTTTAAGTAGTGAGCAGTTCTTC. Its protein product is CASSHDRVLSSEQFF.

The genes are TRBV20-1 and TRBJ2-1, with TRBD2 identical over 11 bases. The length of the CDR3 is 14 residues. The germline V gene has CDR1 DFQATT and CDR2 SNEGSKA (reference sequence). The trim removed 5 bases at V and 12 bases at J, leaving 12 bases unmatched. DNA for the CDR3: TGCAGTGCTCTTAGCGGGGGGGCCGTCGAAGTGCAGTTCTTC. Protein sequence: CSALSGGAVEVQFF.

The V gene is TRBV30, the J gene TRBJ1-1, with a tentative D call TRBD1 (5 bases). The CDR3 extends over 14 amino acids. CDR1 GTSNPN and CDR2 SVGIG come from the germline V gene (reference sequence). Trimming left V 3 bases short and J 5 bases short, with 16 bases between. Written as DNA, the CDR3 is TGTGCCTGGAGGCCTCCAGGGAGGGTGACTGAAGCTTTCTTT. Amino acids: CAWRPPGRVTEAFF.

The genes are TRBV5-6 and TRBJ2-5, with D uncertain. CDR3 size: 15 residues. V was shortened by 5 bases and J by 0 bases, with 14 bases between the two germline ends. Germline CDR1 is SGHDT and CDR2 is YYEEEE. In DNA, the CDR3 is TGTGCCAGCAGACGAGGCTCCCTGTACCAAGAGACCCAGTACTTC. Translation: CASRRGSLYQETQYF.

The chain's CDR3 is CATSDPSIGTGSEQFF. For the CDR3, the DNA is TGTGCCACCAGTGACCCATCAATCGGGACAGGGAGCGAGCAGTTCTTC. The genes are TRBV24-1 and TRBJ2-1, with 9 positions matching TRBD1. The CDR3 is 16 residues long. J lost 10 bases, V lost 4 bases, and 13 bases had no gene match. The germline CDR1 and CDR2 sequences are KGHDR and SFDVKD.

This clonotype was detected only a few times. V and J are TRBV7-2 and TRBJ1-1, with unresolved D. Per the germline V gene, CDR1 is SGHTA and CDR2 is FQGNSA. The V and J ends lost 7 bases and 2 bases respectively, with 17 bases between them. The CDR3 runs 15 residues. DNA of the CDR3: TGTGCCAGCATACTCGGAGGGAACAGAAACACTGAAGCTTTCTTT. Translating gives CASILGGNRNTEAFF.